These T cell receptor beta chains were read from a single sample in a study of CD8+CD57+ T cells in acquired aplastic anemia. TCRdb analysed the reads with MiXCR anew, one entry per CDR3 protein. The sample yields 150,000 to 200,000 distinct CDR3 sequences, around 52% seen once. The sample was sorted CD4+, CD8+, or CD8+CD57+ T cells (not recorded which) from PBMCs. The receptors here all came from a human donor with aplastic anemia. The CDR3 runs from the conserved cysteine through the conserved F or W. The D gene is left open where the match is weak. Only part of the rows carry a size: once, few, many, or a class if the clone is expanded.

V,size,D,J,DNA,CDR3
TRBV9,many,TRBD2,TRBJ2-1,TGTGCCAGCAGCGTAGGTTTAGCGGGAAGCTACAATGAGCAGTTCTTC,CASSVGLAGSYNEQFF
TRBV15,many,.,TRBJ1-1,TGTGCCACCAGCGTAAGTCGAACAGCTATGAACACTGAAGCTTTCTTT,CATSVSRTAMNTEAFF
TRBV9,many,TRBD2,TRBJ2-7,TGTGCCAGCAGCGTAGAAGCGGGACGACCCCCCTACGAGCAGTACTTC,CASSVEAGRPPYEQYF
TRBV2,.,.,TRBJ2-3,TGTGCCAGCAGTGAAGCGGGTAGTGGGATAGCCCATCCCACAGATACGCAGTATTTT,CASSEAGSGIAHPTDTQYF
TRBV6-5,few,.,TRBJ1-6,TGTGCCAGCAGTTCCTCGGGGGACCGTCTCCACTTT,CASSSSGDRLHF
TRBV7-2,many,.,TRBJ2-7,TGTGCCAGCAGCGAATACATGACCAGCTCCGGCTACGAGCAGTACTTC,CASSEYMTSSGYEQYF
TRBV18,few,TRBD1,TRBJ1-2,TGTGCCAGCTCACCTTGGGACAGGGGTTCGGATGGCTACACCTTC,CASSPWDRGSDGYTF
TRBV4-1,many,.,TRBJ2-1,TGCGCCAGCAGCCAGAACAATGAGCAGTTCTTC,CASSQNNEQFF
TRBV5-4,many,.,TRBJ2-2,TGTGCCAGCAGCCTTACTAGTTTCGCCGGGGAGCTGTTTTTT,CASSLTSFAGELFF
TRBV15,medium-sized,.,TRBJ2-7,TGTGCCACCAGCGAGTCTCGAGGGCGGGACGAGCAGTACTTC,CATSESRGRDEQYF
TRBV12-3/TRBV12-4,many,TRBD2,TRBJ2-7,TGTGCCAGCACCGACCTAGCGGGAGGGCTCCTCGAGCAGTACTTC,CASTDLAGGLLEQYF
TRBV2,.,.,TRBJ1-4,TGTGCCAGCAGTGTAGGCCGGGGAAATGAAAAACTGTTTTTT,CASSVGRGNEKLFF
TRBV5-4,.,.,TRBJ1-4,TGTGCCAGCAGCTCCAACAGGGCTGTAAATGAAAAACTGTTTTTT,CASSSNRAVNEKLFF
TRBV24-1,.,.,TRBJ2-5,TGTGCCACCAGTGAACGACGGGGAGTGAGGGAGACCCAGTACTTC,CATSERRGVRETQYF
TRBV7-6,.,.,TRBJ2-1,TGTGCCAGCAGCTTAGGACTGACAGGTTACAATGAGCAGTTCTTC,CASSLGLTGYNEQFF
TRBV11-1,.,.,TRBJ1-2,TGTGCCAGCAGTTCCTGGGGAGGGACTAACTATAGCTACACCTTT,CASSSWGGTNYSYTF
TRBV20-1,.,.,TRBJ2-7,TGCAGTGCCAGCAGTTTCGCTGGGAGTTCATACGAGCAGTACTTC,CSASSFAGSSYEQYF
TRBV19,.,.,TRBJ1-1,TGTGCCAGTACCCTAGCAGGGGATTTCACTGAAGCTTTCTTT,CASTLAGDFTEAFF
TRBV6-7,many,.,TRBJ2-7,TGTGCCAGCAGTTACTCTCGGACAGGACTAACCTACGAGCAGTACTTC,CASSYSRTGLTYEQYF
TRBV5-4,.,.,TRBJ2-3,TGTGCCAGCAGCTTACCGGCCGCAGCGCCCCTGACGCAGTATTTT,CASSLPAAAPLTQYF
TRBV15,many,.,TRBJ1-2,TGTGCCACCAGCAGAGATTTTGGAGGAAACTATGGCTACACCTTC,CATSRDFGGNYGYTF
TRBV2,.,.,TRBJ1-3,TGTGCCAGCAGCGTCCTCGGCACTGGAAACACCATATATTTT,CASSVLGTGNTIYF
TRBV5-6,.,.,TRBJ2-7,TGTGCCAGCAGCTTGGGTACCGGGCTCTACGAGCGGTACTTC,CASSLGTGLYERYF
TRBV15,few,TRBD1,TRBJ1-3,TGTGCCACCAGCAGAGATACAGGGGGCGGAAACACCATATATTTT,CATSRDTGGGNTIYF
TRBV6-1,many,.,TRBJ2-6,TGTGCCAGCAGTGAAAGAGGGACATACTCTGGGGCCAACGTCCTGACTTTC,CASSERGTYSGANVLTF